Listed here is a single TCR beta chain. As yet, its antigen is unknown. One junction end disagrees with the germline gene, perhaps due to a read error. Per germline, CDR1 SGHRS and CDR2 YFSETQ. The CDR3 runs 14 residues. Every patient underwent thyroid surgery untreated. The data derive from a study of metastatic and nonmetastatic thyroid tumors. As for the study in general: Patients with malignant and benign thyroid disease provided blood and tumor or nodule tissue, whose repertoires were compared. The study, taken as a whole, reports: In both blood and tumor samples, TCR beta diversity was reported significantly higher for malignant than benign nodules.

Authors' data handling: A classifier for distant metastasis in papillary thyroid cancer was constructed using CDR3 differences observed across clinicopathological groups. TCRdb re-called the PCR reads through MiXCR. These V and J calls derive from TCRdb rather than the authors' analysis. The data show approximately 16,000 clones, around 32% seen once. The rearrangement links TRBV5-1 to TRBJ1-1; 7 positions agree with TRBD1. Sequenced input: tumor tissue. This clonotype was sampled from a male donor with papillary thyroid cancer or a benign thyroid nodule (not recorded which). Some clones in this sample may be carry-over from other donors' samples. The CDR3 DNA sequence: TGCGCCAGCAGACCTGGGACAGAGAACACTGAAGCTATCTTT. Translation gives CASRPGTENTEAIF.